Listed here are 20 T cell receptor beta chains from one sample, sequenced in a study of Tregs in tolerant kidney transplant recipients (dated by TCRdb to between 2017 and 2020). Receptor libraries were prepared by the immunoSEQ multiplex PCR assay. TCRdb took this table from immuneACCESS and kept in-frame rearrangements with V and J called. Such tables lack part of the clones; where checked against another copy, unresolved V genes explain under half of the gap, and the rest is unexplained. For this sample the table gives about 87,000 clones, of which roughly 93% were detected only once. 0.46% of the sample is taken by the ten largest. The meaning of the sample's time point label: blood sample drawn before combined kidney and bone marrow transplant. Source: CD4+ T cells from blood, taken before the transplant. These receptors all stem from a human donor who received a combined kidney and bone marrow transplant.

The CDR3 DNA follows: TGTGCCAGCAGCAAACGACAGGGGGGGACTGAAGCTTTCTTT. The encoded protein is CASSKRQGGTEAFF. The V gene is TRBV4-2, the J gene TRBJ1-1; 9 positions agree with TRBD1. The length of the CDR3 is 14 residues. The ends lost 5 bases at V and 5 bases at J; junction bases unmatched: 6. Per germline, CDR1 LGHNA and CDR2 YNFKEQ.

CDR3 amino acids: CASSRSTGSGNTIYF. The CDR3 DNA sequence: TGTGCCAGCAGCCGTTCGACAGGGTCTGGAAACACCATATATTTT. V usage is TRBV14 and J usage is TRBJ1-3, with TRBD1 matching over 7 bases. The germline V gene encodes CDR1 SGHDN and CDR2 FVKESK. J was trimmed by 1 base and V by 4 bases; bases with no gene match: 4. The CDR3 consists of 15 residues.

V usage is TRBV5-4 and J usage is TRBJ2-3; weak D call: TRBD2 (6 bases). Trimming removed 0 bases from V and 0 bases from J, with 17 bases in between. This CDR3 region has 18 residues. Germline lookup yields CDR1 SGHNT and CDR2 YYREEE (reference sequence). CDR3 sequence reads: CASSLVSGWDFSTDTQYF. In nucleotides, the CDR3 is TGTGCCAGCAGCTTGGTCTCAGGATGGGACTTTAGCACAGATACGCAGTATTTT.

The chain uses TRBV19 and TRBJ2-7, with D perhaps matching TRBD2 (5 bases). CDR3 length: 14 amino acids. The V gene's germline CDR1 is LNHDA and CDR2 SQIVND (reference sequence). The V end lost 3 bases, the J end lost 1 base, and 10 bases lay between the germline ends. CDR3 sequence (DNA): TGTGCCAGTAGTATCGTCCCGGGATCCTACGAGCAGTACTTC. Its protein is CASSIVPGSYEQYF.

The rearrangement joins TRBV2 to TRBJ2-3; 12 positions agree with TRBD2. CDR1 SNHLY and CDR2 FYNNEI come from the germline V gene. The CDR3 runs to 18 residues. Trimming cost V 2 bases and J 9 bases; bases outside gene matches: 15. Here the CDR3 reads CASSERIASGGGIRTQYF. CDR3 nucleotides: TGTGCCAGCAGTGAACGAATCGCTAGCGGGGGGGGAATACGGACGCAGTATTTT.

The chain joins TRBV7-2 to TRBJ2-7; 10 positions match TRBD2. This CDR3 region has 15 residues. Losses at the gene ends were 7 bases for V and 4 bases for J; bases not matched to a gene: 10. Germline CDR1 reads SGHTA; CDR2 reads FQGNSA. CDR3 coding DNA: TGTGCCAGCACTTTGCGGGCTAGCGGGAGTTACGAGCAGTACTTC. Amino acid sequence: CASTLRASGSYEQYF.

Only one count was recorded for this clone. The gene calls are TRBV28 and TRBJ2-1, with TRBD2 matching over 8 bases. With V trimmed by 6 bases and J by 10 bases, 20 bases remained unmatched. This CDR3 is 17 amino acids long. Germline CDR1 and CDR2: MDHEN and SYDVKM. In nucleotides, the CDR3 is TGTGCCAGCAGCCTCGCCGGGGCTAGCGGGTGGTGGATAGAGCAGTTCTTC. It translates to CASSLAGASGWWIEQFF.

This clone was seen a single time. The chain is built from TRBV5-1 and TRBJ2-3; the D gene is possibly TRBD1 (6 bases). Trimming left V 8 bases short and J 0 bases short, with 16 bases between. Germline CDR1 and CDR2: SGHRS and YFSETQ. This CDR3 contains 15 residues. The CDR3 loop is CASSPRDTSTDTQYF. For the CDR3, the DNA is TGCGCCAGTTCACCCAGGGACACCAGCACAGATACGCAGTATTTT.

CDR3 region: CASSDSAGGYYGYTF. The CDR3 DNA follows: TGTGCCAGCAGTGACTCGGCAGGGGGTTACTATGGCTACACCTTC. The chain employs TRBV6-4 and TRBJ1-2; 7 positions match TRBD1. CDR1 MRHNA and CDR2 SNTAGT come from the germline V gene. The CDR3 contains 15 residues. The J segment lost 3 bases and the V segment lost 0 bases, leaving 4 bases of the junction unmatched.

The gene calls are TRBV15 and TRBJ2-5; possible D gene TRBD2, 5 bases. Germline-derived CDR1 and CDR2 are LNHNV and YYDKDF (reference sequence). The V and J ends lost 6 bases and 10 bases respectively, with 18 bases between them. This CDR3 is 13 amino acids long. Here the CDR3 DNA reads TGTGCCACCAGACCCGAGGGTGCGGCCTACCAGTACTTC. It translates to CATRPEGAAYQYF.

The chain links TRBV28 to TRBJ1-4; TRBD1 agrees at 9 bases. With 3 bases clipped from V and 4 bases from J, the junction kept 6 bases outside the gene matches. The CDR3 totals 16 residues. CDR1 MDHEN and CDR2 SYDVKM come from the germline V gene. In nucleotides, the CDR3 is TGTGCCAGCAGTTTCGGGACAGGGATTCATAATGAAAAACTGTTTTTT. Protein: CASSFGTGIHNEKLFF. The full variable domain, rest sourced from reference TRBV28 and TRBJ1-4, is DVKVTQSSRYLVKRTGEKVFLECVQDMDHENMFWYRQDPGLGLRLIYFSYDVKMKEKGDIPEGYSVSREKKERFSLILESASTNQTSMYLCASSFGTGIHNEKLFFGSGTQLSVL.

This rearrangement joins TRBV11-3 to TRBJ2-7; D gene ambiguous. V was cut by 4 bases and J by 3 bases, with 4 bases left in between. CDR3 size: 11 residues. Germline CDR1 SGHNT, CDR2 YENEEA. CDR3 loop: CASSSYYEQYF. CDR3 sequence (DNA): TGTGCCAGCAGCTCTTACTACGAGCAGTACTTC.

This chain uses TRBV9 with TRBJ2-5, with 16 bases aligning to TRBD2. Near its end, the DNA agrees better with TRBJ2-7, so the J call may be wrong. Germline-derived CDR1 and CDR2 are SGDLS and YYNGEE. The CDR3 runs to 16 residues. CDR3 sequence reads: CASSAGLAGGLNEQYF. The CDR3 nucleotides are TGTGCCAGCAGCGCGGGACTAGCGGGGGGGTTAAACGAGCAGTACTTC.

J is TRBJ1-2 and V is TRBV19; a weak D match, TRBD1 (6 bases). Germline CDR1 and CDR2: LNHDA and SQIVND (reference sequence). V was trimmed by 5 bases and J by 7 bases, leaving 14 bases between them. The CDR3 totals 13 residues. In nucleotides, the CDR3 is TGTGCCAGTAGTCCCCGGGACATCCCTGGCTACACCTTC. This encodes CASSPRDIPGYTF.

This chain connects TRBV6-1 to TRBJ2-7, with D perhaps matching TRBD1 (5 bases). The CDR3 runs to 13 residues. Germline V gene data show CDR1 as MNHNS and CDR2 as SASEGT. The V and J ends lost 7 bases and 1 base respectively, with 11 bases between them. The CDR3 spells CASTVRGSYEQYF. CDR3 DNA: TGTGCCAGCACCGTAAGGGGATCCTACGAGCAGTACTTC.

CDR3 bases: TGCAGCGTTTACAGGGGGGGATATGGCTACACCTTC. Residues: CSVYRGGYGYTF. J is TRBJ1-2 and V is TRBV29-1, with TRBD1 matching over 8 bases. CDR3 length: 12 amino acids. V shed 5 bases, J shed 5 bases, and the junction held 4 bases outside the gene matches. The germline gives CDR1 SQVTM, CDR2 ANQGSEA.

This sequence joins TRBV7-9 and TRBJ2-7, with a weak D call TRBD1 (6 bases). This CDR3 is built from 13 residues. Trimming left V 5 bases short and J 3 bases short, with 11 bases between. The germline V gene encodes CDR1 SEHNR and CDR2 FQNEAQ (reference sequence). CDR3 sequence (DNA): TGTGCCAGCAGCCCTGGGACATACTACGAGCAGTACTTC. Translated, it gives CASSPGTYYEQYF.

V gene TRBV29-1 combines with J gene TRBJ2-5; D possibly corresponds to TRBD2 (5 bases). Trimming removed 4 bases at V and 0 bases at J, with 12 bases between. Germline CDR1 is SQVTM and CDR2 is ANQGSEA. This CDR3 is built from 14 residues. The CDR3 loop reads CSVGGPVNQETQYF. The CDR3, as DNA: TGCAGCGTTGGAGGGCCAGTGAACCAAGAGACCCAGTACTTC. The full variable domain, with the rest looked up from reference TRBV29-1 and TRBJ2-5, is SAVISQKPSRDICQRGTSLTIQCQVDSQVTMMFWYRQQPGQSLTLIATANQGSEATYESGFVIDKFPISRPNLTFSTLTVSNMSPEDSSIYLCSVGGPVNQETQYFGPGTRLLVL.

The V gene is TRBV5-1, the J gene TRBJ1-2; D uncertain. This CDR3 contains 16 residues. Trimming left V 4 bases short and J 6 bases short, with 22 bases between. Germline CDR1 and CDR2: SGHRS and YFSETQ. The CDR3 bases are TGCGCCAGCAGCCTAGCATCGGCAGGATCCACTAATGGCTACACCTTC. As protein: CASSLASAGSTNGYTF.

This clone came up once. The chain has TRBV19 and TRBJ2-5; 8 positions agree with TRBD2. The trim removed 0 bases at V and 5 bases at J, leaving 8 bases unmatched. This CDR3 contains 16 residues. The germline gives CDR1 LNHDA, CDR2 SQIVND (reference sequence). CDR3: CASSIDLGGGQETQYF. The CDR3 DNA reads TGTGCCAGTAGTATAGATCTCGGGGGGGGGCAGGAGACCCAGTACTTC.